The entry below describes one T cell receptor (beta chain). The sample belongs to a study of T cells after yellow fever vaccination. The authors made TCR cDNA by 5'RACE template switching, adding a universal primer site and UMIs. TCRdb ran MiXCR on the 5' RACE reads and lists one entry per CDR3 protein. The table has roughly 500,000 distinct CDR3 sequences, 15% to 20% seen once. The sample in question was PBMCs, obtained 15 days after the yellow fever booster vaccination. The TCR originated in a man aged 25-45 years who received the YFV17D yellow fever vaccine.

CDR3 nucleotide sequence: TGTGCCTGGAGGCCGGGGGCCAGGGGCTACACCTTC. As protein: CAWRPGARGYTF. The chain carries TRBV30 and TRBJ1-2, with a tentative D call TRBD1 (6 bases). The V gene lost 3 bases and the J gene lost 8 bases, with 13 bases spanning the gap. CDR1 GTSNPN and CDR2 SVGIG come from the germline V gene (reference sequence). The CDR3 consists of 12 residues.